These 12 T cell receptor beta chains share one sample of origin, sequenced in a study of regulatory T cells in long-lasting Graves disease. Time point given: newly diagnosed GD, antithyroid drugs for less than 3 months. RNA extracted from PBMCs served as the sequencing template. The TCR beta library used iRepertoire HTBI primers with Arm-PCR amplification of CDR3. One entry per CDR3 protein, called by TCRdb with MiXCR from the multiplex PCR reads. Here the sample spans about 540,000 distinct CDR3 sequences, approximately 13% being singletons. The same sample was also used in a study of T cells in Graves' hyperthyroidism and ophthalmopathy.

The sequencing here drew on peripheral blood mononuclear cells (PBMCs), taken at new diagnosis, from a patient treated with antithyroid drugs. These receptors were collected from a man aged 30-40 years with Graves disease.

In its sample, this clonotype was seen many times. J is TRBJ1-4 and V is TRBV6-5, with D unclear. Germline V gene data show CDR1 as MNHEY and CDR2 as SVGAGI. This CDR3 is 13 amino acids long. The V gene lost 3 bases and the J gene lost 3 bases, with 5 bases spanning the gap. The CDR3 coding sequence is TGTGCCAGCAGTTATCTGCCTAATGAAAAACTGTTTTTT. Its protein product is CASSYLPNEKLFF.

Comment on this clonotype: A much larger clone sits a single nucleotide away, making a read error possible. This chain connects TRBV9 to TRBJ2-3; 7 nucleotides match TRBD2. The CDR3 has 15 residues. Germline CDR1 is SGDLS and CDR2 is YYNGEE. CDR3 nucleotide sequence: TGTACCAGCAGCGTAGACGCGGGAGTCACAGATACGCAGTATTTT. It yields the protein CTSSVDAGVTDTQYF. Using reference TRBV9 and TRBJ2-3 for the parts outside the CDR3, the full variable domain is DSGVTQTPKHLITATGQRVTLRCSPRSGDLSVYWYQQSLDQGLQFLIQYYNGEERAKGNILERFSAQQFPDLHSELNLSSLELGDSALYFCTSSVDAGVTDTQYFGPGTRLTVL.

This clonotype was observed a handful of times. V gene TRBV19 combines with J gene TRBJ1-1; weak D call: TRBD1 (5 bases). This CDR3 comprises 11 residues. Germline V lookup: CDR1 LNHDA, CDR2 SQIVND (reference sequence). Trimming took 5 bases from V and 11 from J, leaving 12 bases between them. The CDR3 spells CASSSVGVAFF. CDR3 sequence (DNA): TGTGCCAGTAGTTCTGTGGGGGTCGCTTTCTTT.

On this clonotype itself: A much larger clone differs by one base, so this may be a read error. The V and J genes are TRBV6-5 and TRBJ2-7; a weak D match, TRBD1 (5 bases). Germline CDR1 MNHEY, CDR2 SVGAGI. The CDR3 is made up of 16 amino acids. V was trimmed by 3 bases and J by 5 bases, leaving 20 bases between them. CDR3 amino acids: CASSYSWPTDTHEQYF. Here the CDR3 DNA reads TGTGCCAGCAGTTATTCTTGGCCGACGGACACCCACGAGCAGTACTTC.

In its sample, this clonotype was seen many times. The chain couples TRBV19 to TRBJ1-6; 10 bases line up with TRBD1. The CDR3 has 14 residues. Looked up from germline, CDR1 is LNHDA and CDR2 is SQIVND (reference sequence). V was clipped by 9 bases and J by 9 bases; unmatched bases: 8. The CDR3 loop is CASRDRGFGSPLHF. Here the CDR3 DNA reads TGTGCCAGCCGGGACAGGGGATTCGGTTCACCCCTCCACTTT.

This clonotype was found many times. J is TRBJ2-5 and V is TRBV24-1, with TRBD2 matching over 9 bases. CDR3 size: 15 residues. The J segment lost 4 bases and the V segment lost 3 bases, leaving 5 bases of the junction unmatched. The V gene's germline CDR1 is KGHDR and CDR2 SFDVKD. The CDR3 bases are TGTGCCACCAGTGATGCGGGAGGGCCGGGAGAGACCCAGTACTTC. It codes for CATSDAGGPGETQYF.

This clonotype was seen a handful of times. This chain connects TRBV9 to TRBJ1-1; D uncertain. CDR3 length: 13 amino acids. Deletions cut 4 bases from V and 6 bases from J, with 13 bases between. Germline assignment: CDR1 SGDLS and CDR2 YYNGEE. CDR3 residues: CASSPRADAEAFF. CDR3 DNA sequence: TGTGCCAGCAGCCCACGGGCCGACGCTGAAGCTTTCTTT.

This clonotype was seen repeatedly, ten times or more. This chain links TRBV12-3 or TRBV12-4 with TRBJ2-7; 7 nucleotides match TRBD2. Unmatched junction bases numbered 5, after V lost 2 bases and J lost 1 base. This CDR3 spans 15 amino acids. This chain's CDR3 is CASSLSLAVSYEQYF. The CDR3 nucleotides read TGTGCCAGCAGTTTAAGCCTAGCGGTATCCTACGAGCAGTACTTC.

This clonotype was seen repeatedly, ten times or more. This chain uses TRBV2 with TRBJ1-1; 8 bases are shared with TRBD1. The germline V gene has CDR1 SNHLY and CDR2 FYNNEI. The CDR3 extends over 14 amino acids. V lost 7 bases and J lost 2; bases outside the gene matches: 6. CDR3 protein: CASTQGAYNTEAFF. The CDR3 nucleotides are TGTGCCAGCACCCAGGGGGCGTATAACACTGAAGCTTTCTTT.

This clonotype has just a few counts. V is TRBV7-2 and J is TRBJ2-7; 8 bases align to TRBD1. Unmatched junction bases numbered 14, after V lost 4 bases and J lost 9 bases. The CDR3 has 15 amino acids. In germline, CDR1 is SGHTA, CDR2 FQGNSA. CDR3 protein: CASSSDGQGLRMQYF. The CDR3 DNA follows: TGTGCCAGCAGCTCCGACGGACAGGGCCTACGAATGCAGTACTTC.

This clonotype was observed at least ten times. This sequence joins TRBV2 and TRBJ1-2; 9 nucleotides line up with TRBD1. Trimming took 6 bases from V and 6 from J; bases not matched to a gene: 5. The CDR3 length is 13 residues. Per the germline V gene, CDR1 is SNHLY and CDR2 is FYNNEI. The CDR3 protein is CASRVQGADGYTF. The CDR3 DNA follows: TGTGCCAGCAGGGTACAGGGGGCTGATGGCTACACCTTC.

This clonotype was seen more than once but under ten times. The chain recombines TRBV15 with TRBJ2-7; possible D gene TRBD2, 5 bases. The V end lost 0 bases, the J end lost 6 bases, and 18 bases lay between the germline ends. The CDR3 covers 16 residues. The germline gives CDR1 LNHNV, CDR2 YYDKDF (reference sequence). The chain's CDR3 is CATSRDQSSNRGEQYF. The CDR3 region has the DNA TGTGCCACCAGCAGAGATCAGTCAAGCAATCGGGGCGAGCAGTACTTC.